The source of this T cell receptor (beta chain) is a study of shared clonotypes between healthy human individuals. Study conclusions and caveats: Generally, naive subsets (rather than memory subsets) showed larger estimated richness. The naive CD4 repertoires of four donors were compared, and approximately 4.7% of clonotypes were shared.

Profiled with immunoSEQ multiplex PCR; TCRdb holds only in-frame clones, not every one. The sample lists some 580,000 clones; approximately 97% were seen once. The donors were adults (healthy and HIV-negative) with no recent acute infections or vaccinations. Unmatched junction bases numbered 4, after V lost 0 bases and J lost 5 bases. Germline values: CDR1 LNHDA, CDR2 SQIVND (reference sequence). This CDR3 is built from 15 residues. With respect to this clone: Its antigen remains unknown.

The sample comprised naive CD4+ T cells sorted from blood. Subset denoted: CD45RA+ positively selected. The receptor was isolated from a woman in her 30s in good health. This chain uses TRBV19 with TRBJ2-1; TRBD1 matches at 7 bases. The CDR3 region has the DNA TGTGCCAGTAGTATAGAGGGGACAGTAAACAATGAGCAGTTCTTC. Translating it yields CASSIEGTVNNEQFF.